What follows is one TCR beta chain and its context. How the authors handled the data: Amplification with reference gene primers provided the estimates of nucleated cell counts. The data were produced by immunoSEQ multiplex PCR, yet TCRdb's version contains in-frame clones alone and is incomplete. V, J and clone size were drawn from that table, and D and trimming were deduced from the DNA. Of about 290,000 clones in the sample, around four fifths were seen once. The data derive from a study of blood T cell repertoires in COVID-19. Study-level information: Sources were T cells, B-cell-depleted T cells, or PBMCs; the material itself was cDNA or gDNA.

In germline, CDR1 is LGHDT, CDR2 YNNKEL (reference sequence). V lost 1 base to trimming and J lost 12 bases; unmatched junction nucleotides: 11. The CDR3 extends over 15 amino acids. This TCR came from a woman aged 45-59 years with active or convalescent COVID-19. Input material: peripheral blood. This chain joins TRBV3-1 (or the pseudogene TRBV3-2) and TRBJ2-3; TRBD2 matches 9 bases. CDR3 nucleotide sequence: TGTGCCAGCAGCCAAGGAGGTAGCGGGAGAAACCACCAGTATTTT. Protein sequence: CASSQGGSGRNHQYF.